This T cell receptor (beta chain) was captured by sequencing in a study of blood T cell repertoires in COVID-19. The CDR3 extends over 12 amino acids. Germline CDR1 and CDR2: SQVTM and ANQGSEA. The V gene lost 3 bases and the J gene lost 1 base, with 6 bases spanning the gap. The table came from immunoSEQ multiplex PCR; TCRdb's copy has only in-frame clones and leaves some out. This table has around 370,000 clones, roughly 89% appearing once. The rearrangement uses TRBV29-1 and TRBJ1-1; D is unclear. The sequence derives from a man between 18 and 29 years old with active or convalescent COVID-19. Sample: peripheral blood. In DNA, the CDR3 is TGCAGCGTTGACTCAGGGAACACTGAAGCTTTCTTT. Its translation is CSVDSGNTEAFF.